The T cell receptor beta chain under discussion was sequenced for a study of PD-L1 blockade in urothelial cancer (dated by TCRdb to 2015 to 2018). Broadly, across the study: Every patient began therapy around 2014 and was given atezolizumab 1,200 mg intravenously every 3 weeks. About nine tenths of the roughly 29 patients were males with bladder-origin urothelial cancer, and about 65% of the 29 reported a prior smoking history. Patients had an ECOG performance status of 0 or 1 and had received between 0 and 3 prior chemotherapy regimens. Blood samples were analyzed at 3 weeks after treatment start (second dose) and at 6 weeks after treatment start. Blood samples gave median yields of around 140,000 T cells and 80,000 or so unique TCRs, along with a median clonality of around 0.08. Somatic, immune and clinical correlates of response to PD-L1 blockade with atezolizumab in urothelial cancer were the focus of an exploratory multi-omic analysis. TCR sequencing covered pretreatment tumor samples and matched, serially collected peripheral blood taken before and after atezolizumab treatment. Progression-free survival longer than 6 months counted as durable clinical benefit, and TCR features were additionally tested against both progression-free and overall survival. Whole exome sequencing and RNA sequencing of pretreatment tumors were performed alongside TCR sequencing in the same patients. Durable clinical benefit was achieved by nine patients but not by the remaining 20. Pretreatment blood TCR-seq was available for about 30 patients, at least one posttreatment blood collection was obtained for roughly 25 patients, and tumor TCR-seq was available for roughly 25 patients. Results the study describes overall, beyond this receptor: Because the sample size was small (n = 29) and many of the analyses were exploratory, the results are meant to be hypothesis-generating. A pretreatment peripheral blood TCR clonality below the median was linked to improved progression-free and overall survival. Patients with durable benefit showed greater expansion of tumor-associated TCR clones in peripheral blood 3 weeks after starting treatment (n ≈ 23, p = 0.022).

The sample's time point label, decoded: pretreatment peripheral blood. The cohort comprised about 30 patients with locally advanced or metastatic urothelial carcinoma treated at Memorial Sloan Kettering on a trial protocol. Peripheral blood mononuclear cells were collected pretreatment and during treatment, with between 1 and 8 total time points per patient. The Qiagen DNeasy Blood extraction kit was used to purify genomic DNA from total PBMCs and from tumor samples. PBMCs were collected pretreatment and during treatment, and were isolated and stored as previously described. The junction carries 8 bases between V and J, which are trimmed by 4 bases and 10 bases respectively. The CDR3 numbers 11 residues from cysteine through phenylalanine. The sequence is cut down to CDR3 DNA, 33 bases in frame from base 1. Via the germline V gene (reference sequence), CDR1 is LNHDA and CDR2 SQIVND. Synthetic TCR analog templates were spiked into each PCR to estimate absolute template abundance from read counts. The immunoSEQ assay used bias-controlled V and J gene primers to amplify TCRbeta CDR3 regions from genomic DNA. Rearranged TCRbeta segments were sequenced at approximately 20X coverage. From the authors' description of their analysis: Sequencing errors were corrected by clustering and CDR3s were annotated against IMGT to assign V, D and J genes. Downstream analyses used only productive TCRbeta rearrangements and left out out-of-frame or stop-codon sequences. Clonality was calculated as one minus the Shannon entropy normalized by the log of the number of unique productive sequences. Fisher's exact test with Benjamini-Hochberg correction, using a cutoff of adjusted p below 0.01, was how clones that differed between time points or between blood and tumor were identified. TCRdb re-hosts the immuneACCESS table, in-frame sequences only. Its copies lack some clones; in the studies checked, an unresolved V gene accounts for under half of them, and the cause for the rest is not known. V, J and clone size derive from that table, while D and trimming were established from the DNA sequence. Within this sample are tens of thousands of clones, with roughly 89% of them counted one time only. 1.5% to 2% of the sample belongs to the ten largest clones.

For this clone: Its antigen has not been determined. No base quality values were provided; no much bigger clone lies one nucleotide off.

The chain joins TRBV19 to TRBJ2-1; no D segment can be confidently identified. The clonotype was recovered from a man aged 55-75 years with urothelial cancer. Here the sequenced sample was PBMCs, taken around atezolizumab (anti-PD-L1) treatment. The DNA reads TGTGCCAGTAGTAGTGCGGTGGAGCAGTTCTTC. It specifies CASSSAVEQFF.